This T cell receptor beta chain appears in the sequencing data of a study of cytomegalovirus exposure and HLA in healthy donors. Notes on the study in general: The study designated roughly 150 TCR beta chains cytomegalovirus-associated.

The V and J ends lost 1 base and 1 base, in that order; junction bases with no gene match: 6. The germline V gene has CDR1 LGHNA and CDR2 YSLEER. CDR3 size: 17 residues. About this clone itself: Its antigen remains unidentified.

The PCR had 60 Vbeta and 13 Jbeta primers. Only in-frame clones appear in the TCRdb table, and some are missing; sequencing was by immunoSEQ multiplex PCR. In the table there are more than 95,000 clones, approximately 69% of which are singletons. Sequenced: PBMCs. This clonotype was obtained from a woman between 45 and 65 years old in good health and CMV-seropositive. The chain carries TRBV4-3 and TRBJ1-3, with 8 bases that match TRBD1. The CDR3 sequence is CASSQGPGQGSGNTIYF. The CDR3, as DNA: TGCGCCAGCAGCCAAGGCCCCGGACAGGGTTCTGGAAACACCATATATTTT.